A single sample gave rise to the 32 T cell receptor beta chains below, sequenced in a study of CD8+ T cells in alopecia areata. Reverse transcribed after extraction, RNA yielded cDNA as the sequencing template. Here immunoSEQ multiplex PCR was the method, and the copy in TCRdb shows in-frame clones only, minus some. The sample includes tens of thousands of clones, 29% seen only once; the top ten take 15%. Treatment noted: oral pan-JAK inhibitor, 5-10 mg twice daily. The sample here was CD8+ T cells sorted from blood, taken at week 4, from a patient treated with tofacitinib. Every receptor here comes from a human donor with alopecia areata.

The chain combines TRBV11-2 with TRBJ2-6, with D unresolved. CDR3 size: 16 residues. V shed 7 bases and J shed 0 bases, with 13 bases lying between them. Germline V CDR1 and CDR2: SGHAT, FQNNGV. CDR3 amino acids: CASNPQARSGANVLTF. CDR3 nucleotide sequence: TGTGCCAGCAACCCCCAGGCCCGCTCTGGGGCCAACGTCCTGACTTTC.

The count of this clone is one. The chain couples TRBV19 to TRBJ2-1; TRBD2 matches 14 bases. CDR3 length equals 14 residues. Unmatched junction bases numbered 3, after V lost 6 bases and J lost 8 bases. CDR1 and CDR2 from the germline V gene are LNHDA and SQIVND (reference sequence). The CDR3 loop is CASSTGLAGDEQFF. The CDR3 region has the DNA TGTGCCAGTAGCACGGGACTAGCGGGAGATGAGCAGTTCTTC.

Comment on this clone: The junction departs from germline at one end; a sequencing error may be responsible. This chain links TRBV30 with TRBJ1-4; D call uncertain. Germline loops: CDR1 GTSNPN, CDR2 SVGIG (reference sequence). CDR3 length equals 14 residues. This chain's CDR3 is CARSVAARREKLFF. In nucleotides, the CDR3 is TGTGCCCGGAGTGTGGCCGCCCGACGGGAAAAACTGTTTTTT.

J is TRBJ2-5 and V is TRBV6-5; 9 bases map to TRBD1. This CDR3 is built from 12 residues. Germline CDR1 reads MNHEY; CDR2 reads SVGAGI. Trimming removed 10 bases from V and 3 bases from J; junction bases left unmatched: 3. The CDR3, as DNA: TGTGCCACCCGGACAGGGGAAGAGACCCAGTACTTC. Encoded protein: CATRTGEETQYF.

In its sample, this clone was seen once. The chain combines TRBV29-1 with TRBJ2-7, with 7 positions matching TRBD1. Trimming took 4 bases from V and 6 from J; bases not matched to a gene: 9. This CDR3 has 13 residues. Germline V gives CDR1 SQVTM, CDR2 ANQGSEA. The CDR3: CSVVDTGVGEQYF. The CDR3 DNA reads TGCAGCGTTGTGGATACAGGGGTTGGCGAGCAGTACTTC.

This clone was detected a few times. The chain couples TRBV30 to TRBJ2-2, with TRBD1 matching 8 bases. The germline gives CDR1 GTSNPN, CDR2 SVGIG (reference sequence). Losses at the gene ends were 5 bases for V and 4 bases for J; bases not matched to a gene: 3. The CDR3 runs to 13 residues. CDR3 coding DNA: TGTGCCTGGGGGACAGGCGGCACCGGGGAGCTGTTTTTT. It is translated as CAWGTGGTGELFF.

This clone was counted a few times. V is TRBV5-1 and J is TRBJ2-7; no clear D. Germline V gives CDR1 SGHRS, CDR2 YFSETQ. The V end lost 4 bases, the J end lost 7 bases, and 9 bases lay between the germline ends. The CDR3 length is 11 residues. This chain's CDR3 is CASSDGPEQYF. CDR3 DNA: TGCGCCAGCAGCGACGGCCCGGAGCAGTACTTC.

This rearrangement joins TRBV30 to TRBJ2-1; TRBD2 is a possible D gene (6 bases). This CDR3 spans 17 amino acids. The germline CDR1 and CDR2 sequences are GTSNPN and SVGIG (reference sequence). The V end was cut by 0 bases, the J end by 0 bases, with 15 bases between. As DNA, the CDR3 is TGTGCCTGGAGTGTACTGGGGAGGACCAGCTCCTACAATGAGCAGTTCTTC. Encoded protein: CAWSVLGRTSSYNEQFF.

The CDR3 here is CSATRGDTGELFF. The CDR3 coding sequence is TGCAGCGCAACGCGGGGGGACACCGGGGAGCTGTTTTTT. This chain joins TRBV29-1 and TRBJ2-2, with 8 bases lining up with TRBD2. Germline V lookup: CDR1 SQVTM, CDR2 ANQGSEA. The CDR3 has 13 residues. Unmatched junction bases numbered 4, after V lost 7 bases and J lost 3 bases.

The chain couples TRBV27 to TRBJ2-3; D remains unclear. From germline, CDR1 is MNHEY and CDR2 SMNVEV (reference sequence). The CDR3 spans 13 residues. V was clipped by 3 bases and J by 2 bases, with 6 bases between them. The CDR3 DNA is TGTGCCAGCAGTTTTGCAGTCACAGATACGCAGTATTTT. Translating it yields CASSFAVTDTQYF.

The table lists this clone with a few counts. V and J are TRBV27 and TRBJ1-2; maybe TRBD1 (5 bases). Germline V gene data show CDR1 as MNHEY and CDR2 as SMNVEV (reference sequence). Trimming took off 0 bases at V and 8 bases at J, with 13 bases between the two ends. The CDR3 is made up of 14 amino acids. In nucleotides, the CDR3 is TGTGCCAGCAGTTTATCCCCGCGGGGGAGCGGCTACACCTTC. Its protein is CASSLSPRGSGYTF.

This clone was counted only a few times. CDR3 protein: CASSVRAQETQYF. CDR3 nucleotides: TGTGCCAGCAGCGTCCGGGCTCAAGAGACCCAGTACTTC. The chain has TRBV7-8 and TRBJ2-5, with D uncertain. The V end lost 5 bases, the J end lost 2 bases, and 9 bases lay between the germline ends. The CDR3 sequence is 13 residues long. The germline V gene encodes CDR1 SGHVS and CDR2 FQNEAQ. The full variable domain, completed using reference TRBV7-8 and TRBJ2-5, is GAGVSQSPRYKVAKRGQDVALRCDPISGHVSLFWYQQALGQGPEFLTYFQNEAQLDKSGLPSDRFFAERPEGSVSTLKIQRTQQEDSAVYLCASSVRAQETQYFGPGTRLLVL.

The V and J genes are TRBV29-1 and TRBJ1-1; TRBD1 matches 10 bases. The J segment lost 0 bases and the V segment lost 4 bases, leaving 5 bases of the junction unmatched. The germline V gene encodes CDR1 SQVTM and CDR2 ANQGSEA. The CDR3 spans 15 residues. The CDR3 spells CSVGDRGELNTEAFF. For the CDR3, the DNA is TGCAGCGTTGGGGACAGGGGCGAATTGAACACTGAAGCTTTCTTT.

The V and J genes are TRBV4-1 and TRBJ2-7; D is unclear. CDR3 size: 15 residues. Trimming pared 4 bases from V and 3 bases from J, leaving 16 bases between. The germline CDR1 and CDR2 sequences are MGHRA and YSYEKL. In DNA form, the CDR3 reads TGCGCCAGCAGCCCAGACCCCTCGGTCCTCTACGAGCAGTACTTC. Translation gives CASSPDPSVLYEQYF.

The chain couples TRBV7-9 to TRBJ1-2; D uncertain. Trimming removed 3 bases from V and 4 bases from J, with 15 bases in between. The CDR3 extends over 15 amino acids. Looked up from germline, CDR1 is SEHNR and CDR2 is FQNEAQ (reference sequence). CDR3 DNA sequence: TGTGCCAGCAGCTTTGCGGAGTTGCCTCGCTATGGCTACACCTTC. Translation: CASSFAELPRYGYTF. The full variable domain, with the rest looked up from reference TRBV7-9 and TRBJ1-2, is DTGVSQNPRHKITKRGQNVTFRCDPISEHNRLYWYRQTLGQGPEFLTYFQNEAQLEKSRLLSDRFSAERPKGSFSTLEIQRTEQGDSAMYLCASSFAELPRYGYTFGSGTRLTVV.

The gene calls are TRBV5-1 and TRBJ2-1; D is unresolved. CDR1 SGHRS and CDR2 YFSETQ come from the germline V gene. V shed 0 bases and J shed 9 bases, with 13 bases lying between them. The CDR3 totals 14 residues. The DNA of the CDR3 is TGCGCCAGCAGCTTGGAACGGCTCTACGGTGAGCAGTTCTTC. Translating it yields CASSLERLYGEQFF. Full variable domain (missing parts from reference TRBV5-1 and TRBJ2-1): KAGVTQTPRYLIKTRGQQVTLSCSPISGHRSVSWYQQTPGQGLQFLFEYFSETQRNKGNFPGRFSGRQFSNSRSEMNVSTLELGDSALYLCASSLERLYGEQFFGPGTRLTVL.

This chain joins TRBV6-6 and TRBJ2-5, with a tentative D call TRBD2 (5 bases). V was trimmed by 11 bases and J by 0 bases, leaving 7 bases between them. The CDR3 contains 11 residues. Germline V gene lookup returns CDR1 MNHNY and CDR2 SVGAGI (reference sequence). CDR3 sequence (DNA): TGTGCCGTCGGGGACCAAGAGACCCAGTACTTC. It is translated as CAVGDQETQYF.

The V and J genes are TRBV29-1 and TRBJ1-3; 8 bases are a match to TRBD1. V shed 5 bases and J 2 bases; nucleotides not matched to a gene: 5. This CDR3 is 14 amino acids long. Germline values: CDR1 SQVTM, CDR2 ANQGSEA. The CDR3 protein is CSVYLTGAGNTIYF. As DNA, the CDR3 is TGCAGCGTTTACCTGACAGGGGCTGGAAACACCATATATTTT.

The CDR3 loop reads CASILPENTGELFF. Here the CDR3 DNA reads TGTGCCAGCATCCTCCCGGAGAACACCGGGGAGCTGTTTTTT. The chain has TRBV2 and TRBJ2-2; D is ambiguous. Germline V gene sequence: CDR1 SNHLY, CDR2 FYNNEI. CDR3 length: 14 residues. The V gene lost 7 bases and the J gene lost 1 base, with 10 bases spanning the gap.

The V gene is TRBV5-1, the J gene TRBJ1-5; 7 bases align to TRBD1. CDR3 size: 13 residues. CDR1 SGHRS and CDR2 YFSETQ come from the germline V gene. The trim removed 3 bases at V and 5 bases at J, leaving 2 bases unmatched. The CDR3 DNA follows: TGCGCCAGCAGCTGGACAGGTGATCAGCCCCAGCATTTT. Amino acid sequence: CASSWTGDQPQHF.

This chain connects TRBV7-9 to TRBJ2-1; D perhaps matches TRBD1 (5 bases). V gave up 2 bases and J gave up 6 bases, with 17 bases separating them. This CDR3 comprises 16 residues. Germline V lookup: CDR1 SEHNR, CDR2 FQNEAQ (reference sequence). CDR3 nucleotides: TGTGCCAGCAGCTTACCCCGCAGGGTAACCGGCAATGAGCAGTTCTTC. Protein: CASSLPRRVTGNEQFF.

This chain joins TRBV27 and TRBJ2-7, with 9 nucleotides matching TRBD2. Trimming removed 6 bases from V and 4 bases from J; junction bases left unmatched: 19. This CDR3 spans 18 amino acids. Per the germline V gene, CDR1 is MNHEY and CDR2 is SMNVEV (reference sequence). In nucleotides, the CDR3 is TGTGCCAGCAGCGTGCGGGTAGCGGGAGCGTGGGGATCGTACGAGCAGTACTTC. Encoded protein: CASSVRVAGAWGSYEQYF.

A few counts support this clone. This chain links TRBV9 with TRBJ2-5, with TRBD2 matching over 7 bases. The V segment lost 0 bases and the J segment 2 bases; nucleotides outside the gene matches: 7. Germline values: CDR1 SGDLS, CDR2 YYNGEE. CDR3 length: 16 residues. The CDR3 loop reads CASSVDGRLDQETQYF. The CDR3, as DNA: TGTGCCAGCAGCGTAGACGGGAGGCTCGATCAAGAGACCCAGTACTTC.

The chain couples TRBV4-1 to TRBJ2-3; possibly TRBD2 for D (6 bases). The V end was cut by 3 bases, the J end by 5 bases, with 24 bases between. The germline V gene has CDR1 MGHRA and CDR2 YSYEKL. The CDR3 extends over 18 amino acids. CDR3: CASSHRGDGTQAGDTQYF. CDR3 nucleotides: TGCGCCAGCAGCCACCGCGGGGACGGGACGCAGGCGGGAGATACGCAGTATTTT.

This clone has just a few counts. The J gene is TRBJ1-1, the V gene TRBV7-8, with D hard to call. The germline V gene has CDR1 SGHVS and CDR2 FQNEAQ. Trimming left V 5 bases short and J 4 bases short, with 14 bases between. The CDR3 length is 14 residues. The CDR3 sequence: CASSRDREGTEAFF. The CDR3 bases are TGTGCCAGCAGCCGGGATCGGGAGGGCACTGAAGCTTTCTTT. Together with reference TRBV7-8 and TRBJ1-1, the CDR3 gives the full variable domain: GAGVSQSPRYKVAKRGQDVALRCDPISGHVSLFWYQQALGQGPEFLTYFQNEAQLDKSGLPSDRFFAERPEGSVSTLKIQRTQQEDSAVYLCASSRDREGTEAFFGQGTRLTVV.

This clone was counted once. The chain recombines TRBV15 with TRBJ2-1; TRBD2 aligns across 7 bases. Germline assignment: CDR1 LNHNV and CDR2 YYDKDF (reference sequence). J gave up 2 bases and V 3 bases, and 4 bases lay outside the gene matches. The CDR3 has 15 residues. The CDR3 DNA follows: TGTGCCACCAGCAGCCTGGGGGGGGCCTACAATGAGCAGTTCTTC. It yields the protein CATSSLGGAYNEQFF.

This chain links TRBV30 with TRBJ1-3; D gene ambiguous. Deletions cut 2 bases from V and 4 bases from J, with 9 bases between. The CDR3 is 13 amino acids. The germline V gene encodes CDR1 GTSNPN and CDR2 SVGIG (reference sequence). The CDR3, as DNA: TGTGCCTGGAGTCTTTGGAGCGGAAACACCATATATTTT. Encoded protein: CAWSLWSGNTIYF.

The V gene is TRBV7-2, the J gene TRBJ2-1; 10 bases line up with TRBD2. This CDR3 comprises 15 residues. The germline V gene has CDR1 SGHTA and CDR2 FQGNSA. J was trimmed by 2 bases and V by 5 bases; bases with no gene match: 3. The CDR3, as DNA: TGTGCCAGCAGCCCTGGACTAGCGGCCTACAATGAGCAGTTCTTC. Residues: CASSPGLAAYNEQFF.

This clone was seen repeatedly, ten times or more. This sequence joins TRBV15 and TRBJ1-1; 9 positions match TRBD1. CDR3 length: 16 amino acids. V gave up 1 base and J gave up 6 bases; unmatched junction bases: 9. The germline gives CDR1 LNHNV, CDR2 YYDKDF (reference sequence). CDR3 nucleotide sequence: TGTGCCACCAGCAGAGGCCAGGGACAGGGTTGGCCTGAAGCTTTCTTT. Protein product: CATSRGQGQGWPEAFF.

This rearrangement joins TRBV29-1 to TRBJ2-5; D remains ambiguous. The CDR3 runs 12 residues. Germline CDR1 and CDR2: SQVTM and ANQGSEA. V lost 1 base, J lost 2 bases, and 5 bases lay in between. The CDR3, as DNA: TGCAGCGTTGAAGGCTGGCAAGAGACCCAGTACTTC. Residues: CSVEGWQETQYF.

The CDR3 DNA is TGCGCCAGCAGCCAAGTCGCAGGGGGGGTGAACACTGAAGCTTTCTTT. Amino acids: CASSQVAGGVNTEAFF. This chain uses TRBV4-1 with TRBJ1-1, with TRBD1 matching over 7 bases. This CDR3 region has 16 residues. Germline V gene data show CDR1 as MGHRA and CDR2 as YSYEKL. The junction had 5 bases not matched to a gene; V was cut back by 1 base and J by 0 bases.

This clone has just a few counts. This chain connects TRBV27 to TRBJ1-1, with D perhaps TRBD1 (5 bases). Germline V gives CDR1 MNHEY, CDR2 SMNVEV (reference sequence). This CDR3 contains 14 residues. Trimming pared 6 bases from V and 8 bases from J, leaving 19 bases between. CDR3 loop: CASSRRQGTSEAFF. In DNA form, the CDR3 reads TGTGCCAGCAGCAGGAGGCAGGGTACGTCGGAAGCTTTCTTT.